The 6 T cell receptor beta chains below come from one sample, sequenced in a study of blood T cell repertoires in COVID-19. Clones were read by immunoSEQ multiplex PCR, and TCRdb kept only the in-frame ones, dropping some. The data show about 200,000 clones, roughly 90% seen once. Sequencing was performed on PBMCs or T cells enriched from blood (not recorded which). All receptors derive from a woman under 40 who had been exposed to COVID-19.

This clone was found once. The rearrangement links TRBV10-1 to TRBJ2-7, with D tentatively TRBD1 (5 bases). V was clipped by 4 bases and J by 2 bases, with 12 bases between them. The CDR3 contains 14 residues. Looked up from germline, CDR1 is WNHNN and CDR2 is SYGVQD (reference sequence). CDR3 amino acids: CASSAVPGPYEQYF. The CDR3 DNA reads TGCGCCAGCAGTGCAGTCCCAGGGCCCTACGAGCAGTACTTC.

The rearrangement uses TRBV10-3 and TRBJ2-3, with TRBD2 matching over 11 bases. Germline trimming cut 4 bases from V and 3 bases from J; bases unmatched to any gene: 6. Germline V gene lookup returns CDR1 ENHRY and CDR2 SYGVKD. The CDR3 totals 16 residues. CDR3 sequence: CAISAVASGGTDTQYF. The CDR3, as DNA: TGTGCCATCAGTGCCGTAGCTAGCGGGGGGACAGATACGCAGTATTTT.

The rearrangement joins TRBV11-3 to TRBJ1-3; the D gene is possibly TRBD1 (5 bases). This CDR3 comprises 14 residues. CDR1 and CDR2 from the germline V gene are SGHNT and YENEEA. The V and J ends lost 5 bases and 4 bases respectively, with 12 bases between them. This chain's CDR3 is CASSPPTAGNTIYF. In DNA, the CDR3 is TGTGCCAGCAGCCCACCGACAGCAGGAAACACCATATATTTT.

CDR3 loop: CASGPGQTTNEKLFF. CDR3 nucleotides: TGTGCTAGTGGTCCTGGACAGACAACTAATGAAAAACTGTTTTTT. The chain is built from TRBV12-5 and TRBJ1-4; D is perhaps TRBD1 (6 bases). The CDR3 is 15 amino acids. Trimming removed 5 bases from V and 0 bases from J, with 10 bases in between. Germline V gives CDR1 LGHNT, CDR2 FRNRAP. The whole variable domain, filled in from reference TRBV12-5 and TRBJ1-4, reads DARVTQTPRHKVTEMGQEVTMRCQPILGHNTVFWYRQTMMQGLELLAYFRNRAPLDDSGMPKDRFSAEMPDATLATLKIQPSEPRDSAVYFCASGPGQTTNEKLFFGSGTQLSVL.

This chain joins TRBV9 and TRBJ2-1; D perhaps matches TRBD2 (6 bases). The V gene lost 3 bases and the J gene lost 0 bases, with 22 bases spanning the gap. The CDR3 is made up of 19 amino acids. From germline, CDR1 is SGDLS and CDR2 YYNGEE. CDR3 nucleotide sequence: TGTGCCAGCAGCGACCGGTTAAGACTAGACCCAAGCTCCTACAATGAGCAGTTCTTC. Encoded protein: CASSDRLRLDPSSYNEQFF.

The V and J genes are TRBV28 and TRBJ2-7, with TRBD1 as a possible D gene (5 bases). Per the germline V gene, CDR1 is MDHEN and CDR2 is SYDVKM. Deletions cut 6 bases from V and 1 base from J, with 7 bases between. The CDR3 has 12 residues. CDR3 in amino acids: CASSQGSYEQYF. The CDR3 coding sequence is TGTGCCAGCAGCCAGGGTTCCTACGAGCAGTACTTC.